This T cell receptor beta chain was profiled in a study of T cell changes during pregnancy in multiple sclerosis. After removal of 2 bases from V and 5 bases from J, the junction contained 7 bases not matched to a gene. There are 15 residues in the CDR3. The V gene's germline CDR1 is SGHTA and CDR2 FQGTGA. Assay: immunoSEQ multiplex PCR; the TCRdb copy retains only in-frame clones and omits some. The data show under 95,000 clones, 90% to 95% seen once. The V call is TRBV7-3, the J call TRBJ2-5, with TRBD1 identical over 8 bases. Sample: peripheral blood, taken after pregnancy. This receptor was taken from a female donor in good health, enrolled as a control in a pregnancy study. The CDR3 DNA reads TGTGCCAGCAGCTTACAGGGGGCTCGTTTGGAGACCCAGTACTTC. This translates into CASSLQGARLETQYF.